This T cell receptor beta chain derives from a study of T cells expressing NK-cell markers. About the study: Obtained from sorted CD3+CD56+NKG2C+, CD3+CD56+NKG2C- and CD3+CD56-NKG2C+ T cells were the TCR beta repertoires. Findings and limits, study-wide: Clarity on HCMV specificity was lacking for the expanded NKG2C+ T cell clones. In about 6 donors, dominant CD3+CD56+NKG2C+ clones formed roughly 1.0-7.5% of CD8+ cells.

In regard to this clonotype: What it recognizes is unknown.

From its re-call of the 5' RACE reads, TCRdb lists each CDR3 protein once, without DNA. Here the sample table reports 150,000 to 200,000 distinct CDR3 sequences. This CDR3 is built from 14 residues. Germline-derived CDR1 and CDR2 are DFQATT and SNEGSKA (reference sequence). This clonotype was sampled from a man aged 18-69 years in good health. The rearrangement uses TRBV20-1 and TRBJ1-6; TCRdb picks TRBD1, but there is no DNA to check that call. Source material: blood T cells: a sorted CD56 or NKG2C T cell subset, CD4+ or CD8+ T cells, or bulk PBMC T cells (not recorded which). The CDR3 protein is CSARWGTGNSPLHF.